Described below is a single T cell receptor (beta chain) sequence and its context. Its specific antigen is unknown. Base qualities are not at hand, and no much larger clone is one base apart. This sample is drawn from a study of molecular identifiers for immune sequencing clone quantification (dated by TCRdb to the late 2010s). Background for the entire study: For a replicate experiment, the RNA from either about 20,000 or 100,000 naive CD8 T cells was divided into five aliquots, and four of those aliquots went on to sequencing. CD8 T cells were used in a methods study to benchmark molecular-identifier clustering-based TCR repertoire sequencing (MIDCIRS) and TCR RNA copy counting.

The library was produced with PCR. Reads for this sample came from a NextSeq 500. Bulk TCR libraries were prepared as previously described, using TCR primers listed in Table S5. Total RNA was purified with the Qiagen AllPrep DNA/RNA kit. Reads from multiple sequencing runs of the same library were pooled before analysis. The paper's data handling went like this. Reads were retained only if an exact TCR constant sequence was present, and the retained reads were trimmed to 150 nt and grouped according to their 12-nt molecular barcodes. Reads inside each barcode group were sub-clustered using a 15% Levenshtein threshold, and a quality-weighted consensus sequence was constructed for each RNA molecule. Non-functional sequences were removed, as were lower-count sequences one edit away from another. Based on fitting two negative binomial distributions, any barcode sub-cluster with under 20% of the maximum read count was discarded. Starting from the raw public reads, TCRdb applied fastp trimming at Q25, assembled clones with MiXCR and retained in-frame beta chains. Entries that share a CDR3 protein sequence are merged under the most common genes and DNA. For this entry, the V and J calls and clone size follow TCRdb and not the study's own pipeline. A total of more than 450,000 distinct CDR3 sequences appear in this sample, around 25% of them only once. Together, the top ten hold around 0.78% of the sample.

The full study reports these points: Modeling gave about 3.3 recovered TCR RNA copies per cell versus about 10 by digital PCR, implying 25% to 30% capture efficiency. In CMV-specific effector cells, clones with more than 20 RNA copies contained over 99% of molecules, whereas in naive cells such clones contained under 1% of molecules. When barcode sub-clustering was omitted, TCR diversity was inflated by chimeric consensus sequences, with chimeras reaching as high as 47%. Highly expanded clone sizes could be underestimated because identical TCR molecules may share a barcode. Even against a background of one million naive CD8 T cells, spiked-in Jurkat TCR RNA amounting to a single cell's worth was reported to be detectable. Naive libraries contained spiked-in Jurkat TCR RNA (more than nine copies' worth), which is not part of the donor repertoire.

Naive CD8 T cell libraries were made from around 18,000 to 910,000 sorted cells using 10%, 30% or 50% of purified RNA. Naive CD8 T cells were FACS-sorted as CD8+CD4-CCR7+CD45RA+ on a BD FACSAria II into RLT Plus buffer. To test detection sensitivity, Jurkat RNA equivalent to ten TCR copies was spiked into samples of roughly 18,000-1,000,000 naive CD8 T cells. Enrichment of CD8 T cells was done with RosetteSep CD8+ T Cell Enrichment Cocktail plus Ficoll-Paque, and ACK red cell lysis came afterward. The CDR3 spans 14 residues, from the cysteine through the phenylalanine. Only the CDR3 region is kept as DNA, spanning 42 bases read in frame from base 1. In the germline V gene (reference sequence), CDR1 corresponds to MNHEY and CDR2 to SMNVEV. V lost 4 bases and J lost 5 bases; the stretch between them is 15 bases long.

This receptor chain uses TRBV27 and TRBJ2-7; the D segment could be TRBD2, given 5 matching bases. The clonotype was recovered from a human donor in good health. Some libraries in this study had Jurkat cell RNA spiked in. Sequencing was performed on naive CD8+ T cells from blood, with Jurkat cell RNA spiked in. This specimen's cell subset or site label, interpreted: FACS-sorted CD8+CD4-CCR7+CD45RA+ naive T cells. The DNA sequence is as follows: TGTGCCAGCAGTTGGGAGAGTTCGTCCCACGAGCAGTACTTC. This yields the protein CASSWESSSHEQYF.